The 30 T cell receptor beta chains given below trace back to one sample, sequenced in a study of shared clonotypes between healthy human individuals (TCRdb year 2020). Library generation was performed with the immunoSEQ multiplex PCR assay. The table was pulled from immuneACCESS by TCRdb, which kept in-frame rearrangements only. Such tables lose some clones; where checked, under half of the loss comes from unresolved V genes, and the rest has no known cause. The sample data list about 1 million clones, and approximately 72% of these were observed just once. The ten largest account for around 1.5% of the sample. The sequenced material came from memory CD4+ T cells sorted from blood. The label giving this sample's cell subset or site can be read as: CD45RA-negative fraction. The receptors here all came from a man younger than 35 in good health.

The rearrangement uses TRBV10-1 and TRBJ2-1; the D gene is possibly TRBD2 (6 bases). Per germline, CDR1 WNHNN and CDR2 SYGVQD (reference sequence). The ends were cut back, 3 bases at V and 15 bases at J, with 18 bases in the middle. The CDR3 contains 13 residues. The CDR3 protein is CASSESSGVRPFF. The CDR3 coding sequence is TGCGCCAGCAGTGAATCGTCGGGGGTCCGTCCGTTCTTC.

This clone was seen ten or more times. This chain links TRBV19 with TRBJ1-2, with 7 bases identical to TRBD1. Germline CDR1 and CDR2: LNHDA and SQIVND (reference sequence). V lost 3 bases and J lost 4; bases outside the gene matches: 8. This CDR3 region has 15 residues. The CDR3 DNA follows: TGTGCCAGTAGTATTTCCGGGACAGAGCTCTATGGCTACACCTTC. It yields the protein CASSISGTELYGYTF. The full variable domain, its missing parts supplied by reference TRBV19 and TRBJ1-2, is DGGITQSPKYLFRKEGQNVTLSCEQNLNHDAMYWYRQDPGQGLRLIYYSQIVNDFQKGDIAEGYSVSREKKESFPLTVTSAQKNPTAFYLCASSISGTELYGYTFGSGTRLTVV.

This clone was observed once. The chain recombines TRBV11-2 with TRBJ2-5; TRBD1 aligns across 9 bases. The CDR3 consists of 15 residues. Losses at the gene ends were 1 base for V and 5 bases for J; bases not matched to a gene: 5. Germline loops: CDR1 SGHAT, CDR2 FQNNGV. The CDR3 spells CASSLGTGVGETQYF. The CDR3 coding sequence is TGTGCCAGCAGCTTAGGGACAGGGGTCGGGGAGACCCAGTACTTC.

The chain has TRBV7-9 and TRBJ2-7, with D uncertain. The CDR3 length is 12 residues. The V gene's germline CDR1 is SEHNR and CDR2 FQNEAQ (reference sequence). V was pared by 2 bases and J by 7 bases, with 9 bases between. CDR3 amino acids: CASSLFSREQYF. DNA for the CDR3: TGTGCCAGCAGCTTATTCAGTCGGGAGCAGTACTTC.

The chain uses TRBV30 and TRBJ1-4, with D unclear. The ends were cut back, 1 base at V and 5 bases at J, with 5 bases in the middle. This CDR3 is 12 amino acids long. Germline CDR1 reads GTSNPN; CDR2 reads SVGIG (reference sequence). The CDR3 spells CAWSDRNEKLFF. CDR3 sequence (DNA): TGTGCCTGGAGTGACAGAAATGAAAAACTGTTTTTT.

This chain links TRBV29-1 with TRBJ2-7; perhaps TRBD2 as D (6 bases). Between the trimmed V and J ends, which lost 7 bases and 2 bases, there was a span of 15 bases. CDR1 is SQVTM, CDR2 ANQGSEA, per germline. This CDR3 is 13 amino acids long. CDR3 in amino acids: CSAASVPAYEQYF. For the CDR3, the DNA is TGCAGCGCCGCTAGCGTTCCGGCCTACGAGCAGTACTTC.

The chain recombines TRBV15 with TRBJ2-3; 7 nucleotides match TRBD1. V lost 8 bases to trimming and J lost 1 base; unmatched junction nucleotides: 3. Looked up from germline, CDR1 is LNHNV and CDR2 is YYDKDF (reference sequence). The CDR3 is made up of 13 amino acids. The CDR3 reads CATGQDRTDTQYF. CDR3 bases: TGTGCCACCGGACAGGACCGCACAGATACGCAGTATTTT.

The CDR3 protein is CASTLQGRGSPLHF. The CDR3 DNA reads as TGTGCCAGTACTCTCCAGGGGCGAGGATCACCCCTCCACTTT. This chain links TRBV19 with TRBJ1-6, with a weak D call TRBD1 (6 bases). The CDR3 consists of 14 residues. Germline-derived CDR1 and CDR2 are LNHDA and SQIVND (reference sequence). Trimming pared 7 bases from V and 10 bases from J, leaving 17 bases between.

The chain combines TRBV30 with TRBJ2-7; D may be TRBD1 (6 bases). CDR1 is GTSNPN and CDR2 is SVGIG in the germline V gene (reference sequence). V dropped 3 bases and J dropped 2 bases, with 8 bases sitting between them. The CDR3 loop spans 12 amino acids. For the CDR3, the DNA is TGTGCCTGGAGACAGGGCCCCTACGAGCAGTACTTC. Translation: CAWRQGPYEQYF.

This CDR3 is CASTENGIPGTDTQYF. The DNA for the CDR3 is TGTGCCAGCACCGAAAATGGGATTCCAGGCACAGATACGCAGTATTTT. This chain connects TRBV6-6 to TRBJ2-3; D remains ambiguous. Trimming removed 7 bases at V and 1 base at J, with 18 bases between. The CDR3 loop spans 16 amino acids. Germline-derived CDR1 and CDR2 are MNHNY and SVGAGI (reference sequence).

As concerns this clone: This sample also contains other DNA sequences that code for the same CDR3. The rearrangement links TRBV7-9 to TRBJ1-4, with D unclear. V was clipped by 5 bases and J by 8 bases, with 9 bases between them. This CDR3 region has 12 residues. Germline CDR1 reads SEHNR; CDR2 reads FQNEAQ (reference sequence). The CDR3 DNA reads TGTGCCAGCAGCCCCGAAGGGGAAAAACTGTTTTTT. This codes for CASSPEGEKLFF.

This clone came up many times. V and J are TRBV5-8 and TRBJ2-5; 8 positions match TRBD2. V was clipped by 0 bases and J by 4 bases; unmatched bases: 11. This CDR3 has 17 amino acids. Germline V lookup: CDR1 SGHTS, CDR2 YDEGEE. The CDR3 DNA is TGTGCCAGCAGCTTGGCAGGATCTAGCGGGTTGAGAGAGACCCAGTACTTC. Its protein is CASSLAGSSGLRETQYF.

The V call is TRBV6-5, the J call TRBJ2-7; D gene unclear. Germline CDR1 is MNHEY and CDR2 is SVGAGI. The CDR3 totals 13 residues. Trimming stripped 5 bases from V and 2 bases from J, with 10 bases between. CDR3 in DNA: TGTGCCAGCAGTACCTCGCCAACCTACGAGCAGTACTTC. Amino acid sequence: CASSTSPTYEQYF.

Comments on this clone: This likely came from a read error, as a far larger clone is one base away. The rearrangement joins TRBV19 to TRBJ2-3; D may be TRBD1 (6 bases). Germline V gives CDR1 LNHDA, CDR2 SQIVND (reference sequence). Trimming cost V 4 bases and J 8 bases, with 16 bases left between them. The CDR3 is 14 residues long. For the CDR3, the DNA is TGTGCCAGTAGTACCACAGGGACGGCAGGTACGCAGTATTTT. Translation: CASSTTGTAGTQYF.

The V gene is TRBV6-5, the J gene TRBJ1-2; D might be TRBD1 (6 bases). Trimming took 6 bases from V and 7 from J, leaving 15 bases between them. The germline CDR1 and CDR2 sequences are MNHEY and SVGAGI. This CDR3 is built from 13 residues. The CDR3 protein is CASSPGGLGGYTF. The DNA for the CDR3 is TGTGCCAGCAGCCCGGGGGGGCTGGGTGGCTACACCTTC.

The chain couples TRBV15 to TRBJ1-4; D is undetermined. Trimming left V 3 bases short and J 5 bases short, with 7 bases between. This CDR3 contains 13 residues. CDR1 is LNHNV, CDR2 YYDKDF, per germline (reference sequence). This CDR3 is CATSRALNEKLFF. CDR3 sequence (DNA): TGTGCCACCAGCAGGGCCCTCAATGAAAAACTGTTTTTT. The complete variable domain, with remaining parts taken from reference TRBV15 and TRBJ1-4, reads DAMVIQNPRYQVTQFGKPVTLSCSQTLNHNVMYWYQQKSSQAPKLLFHYYDKDFNNEADTPDNFQSRRPNTSFCFLDIRSPGLGDTAMYLCATSRALNEKLFFGSGTQLSVL.

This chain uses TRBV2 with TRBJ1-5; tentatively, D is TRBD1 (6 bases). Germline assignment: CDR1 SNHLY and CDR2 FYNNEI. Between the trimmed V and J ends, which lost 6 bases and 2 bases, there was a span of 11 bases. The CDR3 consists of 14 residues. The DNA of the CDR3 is TGTGCCAGCAGAGGGGGAGGCGGCAATCAGCCCCAGCATTTT. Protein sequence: CASRGGGGNQPQHF.

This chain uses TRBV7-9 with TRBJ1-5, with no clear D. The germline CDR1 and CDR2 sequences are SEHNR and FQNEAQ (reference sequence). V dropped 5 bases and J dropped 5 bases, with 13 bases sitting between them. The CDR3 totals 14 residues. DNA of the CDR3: TGTGCCAGCAGCCCGGACGGGGAATATCAGCCCCAGCATTTT. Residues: CASSPDGEYQPQHF. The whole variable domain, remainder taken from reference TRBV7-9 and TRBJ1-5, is DTGVSQNPRHKITKRGQNVTFRCDPISEHNRLYWYRQTLGQGPEFLTYFQNEAQLEKSRLLSDRFSAERPKGSFSTLEIQRTEQGDSAMYLCASSPDGEYQPQHFGDGTRLSIL.

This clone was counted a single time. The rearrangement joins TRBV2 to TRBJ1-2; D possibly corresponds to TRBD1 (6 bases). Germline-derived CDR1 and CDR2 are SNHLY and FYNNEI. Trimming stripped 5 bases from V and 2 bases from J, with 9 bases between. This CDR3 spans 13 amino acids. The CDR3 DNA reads TGTGCCAGCAGTCCGGACAGCAACTATGGCTACACCTTC. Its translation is CASSPDSNYGYTF.

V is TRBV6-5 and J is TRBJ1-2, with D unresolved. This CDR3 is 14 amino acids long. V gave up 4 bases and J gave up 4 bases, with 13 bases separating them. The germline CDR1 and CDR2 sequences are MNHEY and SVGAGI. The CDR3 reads CASSLYQDVYGYTF. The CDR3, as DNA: TGTGCCAGCAGTTTGTACCAGGATGTCTATGGCTACACCTTC.

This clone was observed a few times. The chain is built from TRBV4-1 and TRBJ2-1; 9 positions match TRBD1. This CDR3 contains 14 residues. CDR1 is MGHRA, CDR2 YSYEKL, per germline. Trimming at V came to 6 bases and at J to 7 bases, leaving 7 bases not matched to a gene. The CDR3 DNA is TGCGCCAGCAGGCCGACAGGGGGTCTAAATGAGCAGTTCTTC. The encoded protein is CASRPTGGLNEQFF.

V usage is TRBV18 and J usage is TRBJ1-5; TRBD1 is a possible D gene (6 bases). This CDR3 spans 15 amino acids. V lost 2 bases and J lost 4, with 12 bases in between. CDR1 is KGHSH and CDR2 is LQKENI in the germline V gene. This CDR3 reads CASSPKTGMNQPQHF. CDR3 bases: TGTGCCAGCTCACCAAAGACAGGAATGAATCAGCCCCAGCATTTT.

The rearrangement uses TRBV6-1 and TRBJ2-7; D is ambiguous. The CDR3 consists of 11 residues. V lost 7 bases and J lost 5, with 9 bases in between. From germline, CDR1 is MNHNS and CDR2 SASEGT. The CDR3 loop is CASTEGHEQYF. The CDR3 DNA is TGTGCCAGCACCGAAGGGCACGAGCAGTACTTC.

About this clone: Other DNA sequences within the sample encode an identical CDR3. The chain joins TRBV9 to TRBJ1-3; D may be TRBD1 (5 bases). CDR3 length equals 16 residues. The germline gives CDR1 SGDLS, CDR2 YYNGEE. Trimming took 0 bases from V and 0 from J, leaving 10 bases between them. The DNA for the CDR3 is TGTGCCAGCAGCGTAGGGGAGGGGAGCTCTGGAAACACCATATATTTT. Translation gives CASSVGEGSSGNTIYF.

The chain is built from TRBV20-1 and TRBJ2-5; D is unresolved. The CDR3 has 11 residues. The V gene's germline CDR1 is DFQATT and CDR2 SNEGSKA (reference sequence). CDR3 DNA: TGCAGAGGAGACGATCAAGAGACCCAGTACTTC. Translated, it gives CRGDDQETQYF.

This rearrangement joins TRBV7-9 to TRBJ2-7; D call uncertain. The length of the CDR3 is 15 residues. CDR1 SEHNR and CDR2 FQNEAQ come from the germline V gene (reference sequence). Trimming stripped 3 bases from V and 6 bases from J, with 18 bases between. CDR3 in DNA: TGTGCCAGCAGCTTTTCCTCGCTTTCTATAGGCGAGCAGTACTTC. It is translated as CASSFSSLSIGEQYF. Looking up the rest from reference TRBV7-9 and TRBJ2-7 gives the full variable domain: DTGVSQNPRHKITKRGQNVTFRCDPISEHNRLYWYRQTLGQGPEFLTYFQNEAQLEKSRLLSDRFSAERPKGSFSTLEIQRTEQGDSAMYLCASSFSSLSIGEQYFGPGTRLTVT.

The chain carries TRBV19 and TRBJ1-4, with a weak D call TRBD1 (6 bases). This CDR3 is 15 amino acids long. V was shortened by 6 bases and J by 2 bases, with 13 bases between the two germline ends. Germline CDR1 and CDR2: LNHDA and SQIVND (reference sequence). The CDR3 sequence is CASRPGQTTNEKLFF. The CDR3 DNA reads TGTGCCAGTAGGCCTGGACAGACGACTAATGAAAAACTGTTTTTT.

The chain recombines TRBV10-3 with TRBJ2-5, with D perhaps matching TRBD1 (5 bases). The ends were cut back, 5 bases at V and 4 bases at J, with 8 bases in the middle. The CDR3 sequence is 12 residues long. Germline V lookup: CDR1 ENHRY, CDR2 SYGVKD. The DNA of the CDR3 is TGTGCCATCAGTAGCCAGGGAGAGACCCAGTACTTC. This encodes CAISSQGETQYF.

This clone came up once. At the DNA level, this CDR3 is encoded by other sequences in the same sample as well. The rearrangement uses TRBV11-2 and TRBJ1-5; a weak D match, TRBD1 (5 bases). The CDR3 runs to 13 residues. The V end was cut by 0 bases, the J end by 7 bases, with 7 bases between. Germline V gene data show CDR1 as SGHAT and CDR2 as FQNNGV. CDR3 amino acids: CASSLDRGQPQHF. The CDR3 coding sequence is TGTGCCAGCAGCTTAGATCGGGGCCAGCCCCAGCATTTT.

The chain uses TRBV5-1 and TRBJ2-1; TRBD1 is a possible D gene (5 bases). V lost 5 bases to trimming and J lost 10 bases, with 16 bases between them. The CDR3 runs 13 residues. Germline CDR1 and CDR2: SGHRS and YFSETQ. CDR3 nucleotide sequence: TGCGCCAGCAGTGATCAGGGATCGTACGAGCAGTTCTTC. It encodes CASSDQGSYEQFF.